This T cell receptor beta chain comes out of a study of technical replicates of blood from a handful of donors. Germline CDR1 SEHNR, CDR2 FQNEAQ (reference sequence). The junction had 12 bases not matched to a gene; V was cut back by 4 bases and J by 0 bases. The CDR3 covers 18 residues. Profiling relied on immunoSEQ multiplex PCR, and the TCRdb table lists in-frame clones only, not all of them. The repertoire consists of fewer than 90,000 clones, with 70% to 90% occurring once and the leading ten covering 0.35% to 0.45%. The clonotype comes from a human donor in good health. Sequencing was performed on T cells isolated from PBMCs. The V and J genes are TRBV7-9 and TRBJ1-3; 7 bases are shared with TRBD1. The CDR3 region is CASSWIDRVRSSGNTIYF. The CDR3 nucleotides are TGTGCCAGCAGCTGGATAGACAGGGTGAGAAGCTCTGGAAACACCATATATTTT.